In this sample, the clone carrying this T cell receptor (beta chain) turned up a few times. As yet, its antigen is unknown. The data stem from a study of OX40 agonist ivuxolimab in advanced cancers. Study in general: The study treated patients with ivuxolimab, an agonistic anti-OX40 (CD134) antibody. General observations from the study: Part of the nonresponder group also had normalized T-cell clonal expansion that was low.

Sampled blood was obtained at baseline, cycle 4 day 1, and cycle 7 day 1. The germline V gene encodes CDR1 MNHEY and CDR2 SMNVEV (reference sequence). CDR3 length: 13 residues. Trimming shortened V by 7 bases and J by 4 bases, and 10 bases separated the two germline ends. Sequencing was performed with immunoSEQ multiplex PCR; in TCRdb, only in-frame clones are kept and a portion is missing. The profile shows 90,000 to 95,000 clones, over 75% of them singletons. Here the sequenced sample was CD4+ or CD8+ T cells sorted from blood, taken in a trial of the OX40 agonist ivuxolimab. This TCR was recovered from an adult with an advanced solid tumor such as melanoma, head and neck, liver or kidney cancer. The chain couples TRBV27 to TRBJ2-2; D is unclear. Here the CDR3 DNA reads TGTGCCAGCATGGATCTGAGCACCGGGGAGCTGTTTTTT. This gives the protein CASMDLSTGELFF.